These 3 T cell receptor beta chains came from one sample sequenced in a study of metastatic and nonmetastatic thyroid tumors. No patient had received any treatment before thyroid surgery. TCRdb called clones again from the PCR reads with MiXCR. The profile shows about 15,000 clones, roughly 24% of them singletons. Material for sequencing was tumor tissue. Every receptor here comes from a female donor with papillary thyroid cancer or a benign thyroid nodule (not recorded which). Some clones in this sample may be carry-over from other donors' samples.

Sample share makes this clone medium-sized. This sequence joins TRBV24-1 and TRBJ1-1; 8 bases map to TRBD1. CDR1 is KGHDR, CDR2 SFDVKD, per germline. J was trimmed by 3 bases and V by 10 bases; bases with no gene match: 9. This CDR3 has 14 residues. Here the CDR3 reads CATRTTGVDTEAFF. The CDR3 nucleotides are TGTGCCACGAGGACGACAGGGGTCGACACTGAAGCTTTCTTT.

The gene calls are TRBV6-6 and TRBJ1-2; D not certain. Germline assignment: CDR1 MNHNY and CDR2 SVGAGI (reference sequence). The CDR3 sequence is 14 residues long. Trimming left V 0 bases short and J 9 bases short, with 14 bases between. The CDR3 bases are TGTGCCAGCAGTTACTCTACGACGAGCGGATGCTACACCTTC. It translates to CASSYSTTSGCYTF.

The sample holds many counts of this clone. The rearrangement links TRBV7-6 to TRBJ2-1; TRBD2 matches 11 bases. This CDR3 spans 18 amino acids. J gave up 9 bases and V 5 bases, and 18 bases lay outside the gene matches. The germline V gene has CDR1 SGHVS and CDR2 FNYEAQ. The CDR3 protein is CASSPHATSGRVSGEQFF. The CDR3 DNA reads as TGTGCCAGCAGCCCCCACGCTACTAGCGGGAGAGTTAGTGGTGAGCAGTTCTTC.